This T cell receptor (beta chain) comes out of a study of T cell responses to AZD1222 COVID-19 vaccine. This CDR3 is built from 14 residues. CDR1 SQVTM and CDR2 ANQGSEA come from the germline V gene. Trimming removed 6 bases from V and 7 bases from J, with 19 bases in between. Study findings and constraints: Seropositivity was recorded at baseline in only a handful of AZD1222 recipients. Increases in Spike-specific TCR breadth and depth were seen after two AZD1222 doses. Only after the peak T cell response were repertoires sampled.

Only in-frame clones appear in the TCRdb table, and some are missing; sequencing was by immunoSEQ multiplex PCR. This sample contains around 150,000 clones. Of note for this clone: Its matching antigen is unknown.

Sequenced material: peripheral blood. This TCR came from an adult in good health. This chain connects TRBV29-1 to TRBJ2-4, with D possibly TRBD1 on 6 matching bases. The CDR3 nucleotides read TGCAGCGTCTCTTTACCCAGGGGACGGAACATTCAGTACTTC. It translates to CSVSLPRGRNIQYF.